Sequencing of this TCR beta chain was carried out in a study of cytomegalovirus exposure and HLA in healthy donors. Study outcomes and limitations: Associated with cytomegalovirus, according to the listing, were 150 to 200 TCR beta chains. Clonal expansion, a later analysis showed, was greater in HLA-associated TCR beta chains than in equally common others.

A remark on this clone: Antigen specificity is unknown.

The PCR contained 60 Vbeta and 13 Jbeta primers. Authors' data handling: Approximately 11 million shared chains were among the 60 million to 80 million unique TCR beta chains that a later analysis counted. Sequencing used immunoSEQ multiplex PCR; TCRdb keeps in-frame clones, though not all of them. That table furnishes V, J and clone size, whereas the DNA furnished D and trimming. The table has almost 200,000 clones, about 80% seen once. CDR1 SGHTA and CDR2 FQGNSA come from the germline V gene. The CDR3 runs to 15 residues. The ends lost 1 base at V and 5 bases at J; junction bases unmatched: 8. The receptor was isolated from a woman between 25 and 40 years old in good health and CMV-seropositive. The chain is built from TRBV7-2 and TRBJ2-7; TRBD2 matches at 7 bases. Material: PBMCs. CDR3 protein: CASSLVVGLVNEQYF. The CDR3 coding sequence is TGTGCCAGCAGCTTAGTTGTAGGACTAGTGAACGAGCAGTACTTC.